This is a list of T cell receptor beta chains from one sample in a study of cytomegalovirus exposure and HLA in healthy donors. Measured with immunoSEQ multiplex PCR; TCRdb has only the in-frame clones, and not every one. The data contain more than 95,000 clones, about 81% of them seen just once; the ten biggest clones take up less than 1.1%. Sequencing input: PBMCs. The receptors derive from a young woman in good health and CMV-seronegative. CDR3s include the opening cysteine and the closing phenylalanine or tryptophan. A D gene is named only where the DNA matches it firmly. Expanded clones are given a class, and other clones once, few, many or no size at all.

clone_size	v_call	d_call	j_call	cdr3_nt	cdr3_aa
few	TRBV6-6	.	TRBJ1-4	TGTGCCAGCACCCTAGGGGGAAACCGGGGCGAAAAACTGTTTTTT	CASTLGGNRGEKLFF
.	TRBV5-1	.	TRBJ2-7	TGCGCCAGCAGCCACGACTCGAACTACGAGCAGTACTTC	CASSHDSNYEQYF
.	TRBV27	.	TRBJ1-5	TGTGCCAGCAGTCCTCGGCAGGGCGGTCAGCCCCAGCATTTT	CASSPRQGGQPQHF
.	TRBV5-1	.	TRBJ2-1	TGCGCCAGCAGCTTTGGGGTTCGGGGGGCGGGCAATGAGCAGTTCTTC	CASSFGVRGAGNEQFF
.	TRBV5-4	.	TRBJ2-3	TGTGCCAGCAGCCCATCAAGGAGATCAGATACGCAGTATTTT	CASSPSRRSDTQYF
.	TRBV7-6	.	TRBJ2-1	TGTGCCAGCAGCTTAGCGCAGGGAGGTGATGAGCAGTTCTTC	CASSLAQGGDEQFF
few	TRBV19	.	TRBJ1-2	TGTGCCAGTAGTGCCTCCGGGTCCAGCTATGGCTACACCTTC	CASSASGSSYGYTF
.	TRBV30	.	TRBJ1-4	TGTGCCTGGATGGCGGCGGGGGCGGGTGAAAAACTGTTTTTT	CAWMAAGAGEKLFF
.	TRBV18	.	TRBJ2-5	TGTGCCAGCTCACCAGGTTCCAGGGGCAAAGAGACCCAGTACTTC	CASSPGSRGKETQYF
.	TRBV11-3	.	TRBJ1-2	TGTGCCAGCAGCTTAAATGGACTTGGCTACACCTTC	CASSLNGLGYTF
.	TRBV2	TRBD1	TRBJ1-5	TGTGCCAGCAGAGTACAGGGGGCCAACAATCAGCCCCAGCATTTT	CASRVQGANNQPQHF
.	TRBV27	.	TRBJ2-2	TGTGCCAGCAGATGGGGGCGTGGATCCGGGGAGCTGTTTTTT	CASRWGRGSGELFF
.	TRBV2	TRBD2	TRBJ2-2	TGTGCCAGCAGTGAAGTAGCGGGGGCGAACACCGGGGAGCTGTTTTTT	CASSEVAGANTGELFF
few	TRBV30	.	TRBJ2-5	TGTGCCTGGGCCCAATCCAGGGGTGGGACCCAGTACTTC	CAWAQSRGGTQYF
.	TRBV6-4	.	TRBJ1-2	TGTGCCAGTTCCCCCCGGACCTTC	CASSPRTF
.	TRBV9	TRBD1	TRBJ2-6	TGTGCCAGCACCCTAGCCCCCCAGGGGGCGCTTGGGGCCAACGTCCTGACTTTC	CASTLAPQGALGANVLTF
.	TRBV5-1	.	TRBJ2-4	TGCGCCAGCAGCTTGGTAACAGGGCTAGCCAAAAACATTCAGTACTTC	CASSLVTGLAKNIQYF
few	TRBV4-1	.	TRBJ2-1	TGCGCCAGCACCCAGGTATCGGGGAGGGAGCAGTTCTTC	CASTQVSGREQFF
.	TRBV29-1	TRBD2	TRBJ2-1	TGCAGCGTTAGGGGCGGGAGCGAGAACAATGAGCAGTTCTTC	CSVRGGSENNEQFF
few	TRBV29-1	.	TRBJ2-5	TGCAGCGTTGACTTGGCAGGGGGGAAGACCCAGTACTTC	CSVDLAGGKTQYF
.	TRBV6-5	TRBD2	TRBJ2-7	TGTGCCAGCAGTTATAGCGGGGGGGCCACCTACGAGCAGTACTTC	CASSYSGGATYEQYF
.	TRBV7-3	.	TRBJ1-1	TGTGCCAGCAGCCTTTACACAGTGCGTGACACTGAAGCTTTCTTT	CASSLYTVRDTEAFF
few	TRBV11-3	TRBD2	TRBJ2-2	TGTGCCAGCAGCTTAGATGGTAGCGGGAGCGGGGAGCTGTTTTTT	CASSLDGSGSGELFF
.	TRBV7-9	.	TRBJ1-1	TGTGCCAGCAGCTTAGATGAGATAATGAACACTGAAGCTTTCTTT	CASSLDEIMNTEAFF
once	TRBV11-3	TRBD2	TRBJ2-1	TGTGCCAGCAGCCCGGGGACTAGCGGGAGGGATGAGCAGTTCTTC	CASSPGTSGRDEQFF
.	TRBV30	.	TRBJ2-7	TGTGCCTGGACTAAGGACACTCGGCACTACGAGCAGTACTTC	CAWTKDTRHYEQYF
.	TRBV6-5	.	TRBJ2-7	TGTGCCAGCAGTACCCAGGGATACGAGCAGTACTTC	CASSTQGYEQYF
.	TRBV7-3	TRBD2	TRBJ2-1	TGTGCCAGCAGCTTAACTAGCGGGGGGTACTACAATGAGCAGTTCTTC	CASSLTSGGYYNEQFF
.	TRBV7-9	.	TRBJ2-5	TGTGCCAGCAGCCCAAGGTCCGGACTTCGGGGGGCGGCTGGGGCCCAGTACTTC	CASSPRSGLRGAAGAQYF
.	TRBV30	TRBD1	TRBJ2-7	TGTGCCTGGAGCTATCCCGGGATCCAGGGGGCCTACGAGCAGTACTTC	CAWSYPGIQGAYEQYF
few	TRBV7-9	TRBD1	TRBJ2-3	TGTGCCAGCAGCCCCGGGACAGGGGTGCTAAGCACAGATACGCAGTATTTT	CASSPGTGVLSTDTQYF
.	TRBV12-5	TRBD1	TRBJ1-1	TGTGCTAGTGGTTTGGTAGTTGGACAGGGAAAAGTGGACACTGAAGCTTTCTTT	CASGLVVGQGKVDTEAFF
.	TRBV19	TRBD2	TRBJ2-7	TGTGCCAGTAGCCCCAGAACTAGCGGGACGGGCGAGCAGTACTTC	CASSPRTSGTGEQYF
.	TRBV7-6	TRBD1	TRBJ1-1	TGTGCCAGCAGCTCCGACAGGGGGAACACTGAAGCTTTCTTT	CASSSDRGNTEAFF
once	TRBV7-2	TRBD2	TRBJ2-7	TGTGCCAGCAGCTTAGCCCGCGCGGGAGGGTACGAGCAGTACTTC	CASSLARAGGYEQYF
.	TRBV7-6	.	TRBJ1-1	TGTGCCAGCAGCGGAGGGGGGGCGACTGAAGCTTTCTTT	CASSGGGATEAFF
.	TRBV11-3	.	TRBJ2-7	TGTGCCAGCAGCTTAGCTCGGGGGGCCTCCTACGAGCAGTACTTC	CASSLARGASYEQYF
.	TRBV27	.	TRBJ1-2	TGTGCCAGCAGTAAATCGACAGGCTACTATGGCTACACCTTC	CASSKSTGYYGYTF
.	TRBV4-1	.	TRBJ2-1	TGCGCCAGCAGCCAACGATCTGGGGGAGGCTACGGGAATGAGCAGTTCTTC	CASSQRSGGGYGNEQFF
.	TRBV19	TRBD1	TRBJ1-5	TGTGCCAGTAACCCCGGACAGGTAAATCAGCCCCAGCATTTT	CASNPGQVNQPQHF
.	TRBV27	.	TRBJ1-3	TGTGCCAGCAGTACTGGAGCAGAAGGAAACACCATATATTTT	CASSTGAEGNTIYF
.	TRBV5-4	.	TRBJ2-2	TGTGCCAGCAGGGCCGGGAGAGGAACCGGGGAGCTGTTTTTT	CASRAGRGTGELFF
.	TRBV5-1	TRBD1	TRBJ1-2	TGCGCCAGCAGCCCTAGGACAGGGCACGACTATGGCTACACCTTC	CASSPRTGHDYGYTF
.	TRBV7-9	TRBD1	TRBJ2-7	TGTGCCAGCAGCTTATGGGGTACGGGACAGAGTTCCTACGAGCAGTACTTC	CASSLWGTGQSSYEQYF
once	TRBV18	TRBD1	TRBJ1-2	TGTGCCAGCTCACCTGGACAGGGATTAATTGGCTACACCTTC	CASSPGQGLIGYTF
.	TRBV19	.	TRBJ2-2	TGTGCCAGTAGTATTTTAGGAGGGGCTAACACCGGGGAGCTGTTTTTT	CASSILGGANTGELFF
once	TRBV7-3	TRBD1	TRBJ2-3	TGTGCCAGCAGCTTACAGGGGGCGAGGACAGATACGCAGTATTTT	CASSLQGARTDTQYF
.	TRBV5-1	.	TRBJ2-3	TGCGCCAGCAGCTTGGAGGGGCGCGCTAGCACAGATACGCAGTATTTT	CASSLEGRASTDTQYF
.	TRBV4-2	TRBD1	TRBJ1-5	TGTGCCAGCAGCCGGGACAGGGCGGATCAGCCCCAGCATTTT	CASSRDRADQPQHF
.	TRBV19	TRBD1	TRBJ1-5	TGTGCCAGTAGCTCGGACAGGGGAGTCAATCAGCCCCAGCATTTT	CASSSDRGVNQPQHF
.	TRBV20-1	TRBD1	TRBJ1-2	TGCAGGGGGGACAGGGCAAGTGGCTACACCTTC	CRGDRASGYTF
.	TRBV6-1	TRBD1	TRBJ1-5	TGTGCCAGCAGTGCATCGACAGGGGCCGATCGCAATCAGCCCCAGCATTTT	CASSASTGADRNQPQHF
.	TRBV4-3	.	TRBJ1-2	TGCGCCAGCAGCCACGGAGGGACCGCCCTCACCTTC	CASSHGGTALTF